This T cell receptor beta chain emerged from a study of blood T cell repertoires in COVID-19. Generated by immunoSEQ multiplex PCR, the TCRdb table keeps only in-frame clones and is missing some. The sample records about 350,000 clones, about 89% being singletons. Per germline, CDR1 MGHRA and CDR2 YSYEKL. V lost 0 bases and J 4 bases, leaving 13 bases between the germline ends. CDR3 size: 16 residues. What was sequenced was peripheral blood. This sequence joins TRBV4-1 and TRBJ1-5; D is uncertain. This receptor was identified in a woman in her fifties or sixties with COVID-19, enrolled during active disease. This CDR3 is CASSQDSWQNNQPQHF. As DNA, the CDR3 is TGCGCCAGCAGCCAAGATAGCTGGCAGAATAATCAGCCCCAGCATTTT.